This is a list of T cell receptor beta chains from one sample in a study of cytomegalovirus exposure and HLA in healthy donors. TCRdb's table, derived via immunoSEQ multiplex PCR, lists solely in-frame clones and lacks some. The sample includes 40,000 to 55,000 clones, 81% of them seen just once. The source material was PBMCs. Receptor source: a boy between 10 and 17 years old in good health and CMV-seropositive. The CDR3 runs from the conserved cysteine through the conserved F or W. Fields, in order: J gene, V gene, D gene, CDR3 protein, CDR3 DNA. D genes are given only for firm matches.

j_call: TRBJ2-7; v_call: TRBV5-5; d_call: -; cdr3_aa: CASSLELAAYEQYF; cdr3_nt: TGTGCCAGCAGCTTGGAACTAGCCGCCTACGAGCAGTACTTC
j_call: TRBJ2-2; v_call: TRBV4-2; d_call: -; cdr3_aa: CASSQGTLNTGELFF; cdr3_nt: TGTGCCAGCAGCCAAGGGACTTTGAACACCGGGGAGCTGTTTTTT
j_call: TRBJ2-2; v_call: TRBV6-6; d_call: TRBD2; cdr3_aa: CASLSGGATGELFF; cdr3_nt: TGTGCCAGCCTCAGCGGGGGGGCCACCGGGGAGCTGTTTTTT
j_call: TRBJ2-3; v_call: TRBV7-6; d_call: -; cdr3_aa: CASSLANTDTQYF; cdr3_nt: TGTGCCAGCAGCTTAGCGAACACGGATACGCAGTATTTT
j_call: TRBJ1-5; v_call: TRBV29-1; d_call: -; cdr3_aa: CSAAGDSNQPQHF; cdr3_nt: TGCAGCGCCGCAGGGGATAGCAATCAGCCCCAGCATTTT
j_call: TRBJ2-5; v_call: TRBV20-1; d_call: -; cdr3_aa: CSAREAETQYF; cdr3_nt: TGCAGTGCTAGAGAGGCCGAGACCCAGTACTTC
j_call: TRBJ1-2; v_call: TRBV5-1; d_call: -; cdr3_aa: CASSLEGNGYTF; cdr3_nt: TGCGCCAGCAGCTTGGAGGGGAACGGCTACACCTTC
j_call: TRBJ2-3; v_call: TRBV6-5; d_call: -; cdr3_aa: CASSHGGTDTQYF; cdr3_nt: TGTGCCTCCTCTCACGGGGGCACAGATACGCAGTATTTT
j_call: TRBJ2-3; v_call: TRBV2; d_call: -; cdr3_aa: CASNRDTQYF; cdr3_nt: TGTGCCAGCAACAGGGATACGCAGTATTTT
j_call: TRBJ1-2; v_call: TRBV5-5; d_call: TRBD1; cdr3_aa: CASSWTGGGYTF; cdr3_nt: TGTGCCAGCAGCTGGACAGGGGGGGGCTACACCTTC
j_call: TRBJ2-1; v_call: TRBV6-4; d_call: -; cdr3_aa: CASSPTSTREQFF; cdr3_nt: TGTGCCAGCAGTCCTACTAGCACCCGGGAGCAGTTCTTC